The TCR beta chain under discussion was sequenced for a study of siplizumab effects on memory and regulatory T cells. The V end lost 1 base, the J end lost 5 bases, and 9 bases lay between the germline ends. In germline, CDR1 is MGHRA, CDR2 YSYEKL. This CDR3 has 14 amino acids. Sequencing was performed with immunoSEQ multiplex PCR; in TCRdb, only in-frame clones are kept and a portion is missing. The sample holds 100,000 to 120,000 clones; roughly 90% are singletons and the top ten take roughly 1.4%. The sequence was collected from a human donor in good health. The chain is built from TRBV4-1 and TRBJ2-1; no definite D call. Sequencing was done on a sample of CD4+ T cells sorted from blood. CDR3 region: CASSQGGGHNEQFF. The DNA for the CDR3 is TGCGCCAGCAGCCAAGGGGGTGGACACAATGAGCAGTTCTTC.